This TCR beta chain originates from a study of blood T cell repertoires in COVID-19. A single count supports this clone. Using immunoSEQ multiplex PCR, the repertoire was profiled, and TCRdb retains in-frame clones only, with some absent. This sample has around 360,000 clones, with about 90% found just once. This sequence originates from a woman in her 30s who had recovered from COVID-19. Material: PBMCs or T cells enriched from blood (not recorded which).

CDR3 DNA: TGTGCCAGCAGTTCGGGACTAGCGGGAGTTCCTGGCGAGCAGTACTTC. Translating gives CASSSGLAGVPGEQYF. The chain combines TRBV27 with TRBJ2-7, with TRBD2 identical over 14 bases. J gave up 6 bases and V 4 bases, and 8 bases lay outside the gene matches. CDR3 length equals 16 residues. The germline gives CDR1 MNHEY, CDR2 SMNVEV (reference sequence).